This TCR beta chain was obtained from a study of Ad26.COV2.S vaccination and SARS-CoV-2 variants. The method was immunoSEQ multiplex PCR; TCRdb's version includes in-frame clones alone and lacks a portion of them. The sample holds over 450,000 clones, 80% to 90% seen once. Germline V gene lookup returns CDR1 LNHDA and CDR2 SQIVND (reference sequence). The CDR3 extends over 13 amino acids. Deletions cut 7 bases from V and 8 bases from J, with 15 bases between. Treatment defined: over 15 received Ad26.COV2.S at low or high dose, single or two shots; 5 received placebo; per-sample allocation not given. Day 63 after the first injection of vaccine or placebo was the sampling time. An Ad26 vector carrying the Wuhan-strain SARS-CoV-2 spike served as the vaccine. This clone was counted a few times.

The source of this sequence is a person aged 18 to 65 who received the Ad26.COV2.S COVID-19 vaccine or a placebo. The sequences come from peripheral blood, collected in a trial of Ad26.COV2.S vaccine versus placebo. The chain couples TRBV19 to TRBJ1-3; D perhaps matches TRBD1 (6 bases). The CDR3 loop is CASNGGQRDTIYF. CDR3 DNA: TGTGCCAGTAATGGGGGCCAGAGGGACACCATATATTTT.